The 24 T cell receptor beta chains reported below all come from one sample, sequenced in a study of Graves' ophthalmopathy and Graves' hyperthyroidism. TCR beta CDR3 amplification used RNA transcripts. HTBI primers served in a first-round RT-PCR, which a second-round multiplex PCR followed. A single record per CDR3 protein comes from TCRdb applying MiXCR to the multiplex PCR reads. The sample holds hundreds of thousands of distinct CDR3 sequences, approximately 15% seen once. What was sequenced was blood. These receptors all come from a woman aged 25 to 39 with Graves' ophthalmopathy.

There are many counts of this clonotype. A clone one base away is much larger, so this may be a read error. This sequence joins TRBV19 and TRBJ2-7; D is possibly TRBD1 or TRBD2 (5 bases each). The CDR3 runs to 14 residues. Trimming stripped 3 bases from V and 1 base from J, with 10 bases between. Germline CDR1 is LNHDA and CDR2 is SQIVND (reference sequence). CDR3 sequence (DNA): TGTGCCAGTAGTATTCGGGACGGATCCTACGAGCAGTACTTC. It encodes CASSIRDGSYEQYF.

This clonotype has just one count. V gene TRBV7-9 combines with J gene TRBJ1-5; D may be TRBD1 (5 bases). The CDR3 contains 13 residues. Germline CDR1 is SEHNR and CDR2 is FQNEAQ (reference sequence). V was pared by 1 base and J by 7 bases, with 8 bases between. Written as DNA, the CDR3 is TGTGCCAGCAGCTTAGGGGGCATGCAGCCCCAGCATTTT. Translated, it gives CASSLGGMQPQHF.

V gene TRBV7-8 combines with J gene TRBJ2-7; 10 nucleotides line up with TRBD2. Trimming removed 4 bases from V and 0 bases from J; junction bases left unmatched: 3. The CDR3 is 15 residues long. CDR1 is SGHVS and CDR2 is FQNEAQ in the germline V gene. The chain's CDR3 is CASSSLAGYSYEQYF. The CDR3 region has the DNA TGTGCCAGCAGCTCACTAGCGGGGTACTCCTACGAGCAGTACTTC.

This clonotype was detected ten times or more. The rearrangement joins TRBV12-3 or TRBV12-4 to TRBJ1-2, with 7 bases that match TRBD1. The CDR3 consists of 14 residues. J lost 2 bases, V lost 6 bases, and 6 bases had no gene match. CDR3 loop: CASSLDRANYGYTF. The CDR3, as DNA: TGTGCCAGCAGCCTCGACAGGGCCAACTATGGCTACACCTTC.

The table lists this clonotype with a few counts. V and J are TRBV4-1 and TRBJ1-1; a weak D match, TRBD1 (6 bases). Germline lookup yields CDR1 MGHRA and CDR2 YSYEKL. V lost 4 bases to trimming and J lost 4 bases, with 13 bases between them. There are 14 residues in the CDR3. CDR3 in amino acids: CASSRNQGSTEAFF. Written as DNA, the CDR3 is TGCGCCAGCAGCCGAAACCAGGGGAGCACTGAAGCTTTCTTT.

This clonotype appeared once. The CDR3 coding sequence is TGTGCCAGCAGCTTGGTGGGGGAAGAGGAAGCTTTCTTT. As protein: CASSLVGEEEAFF. The rearrangement links TRBV7-9 to TRBJ1-1; a possible D gene is TRBD1 (5 bases). Per germline, CDR1 SEHNR and CDR2 FQNEAQ (reference sequence). V was pared by 3 bases and J by 8 bases, with 13 bases between. This CDR3 is 13 amino acids long.

This clonotype was found many times. The chain recombines TRBV2 with TRBJ2-7; D is possibly TRBD1 or TRBD2 (5 bases each). The CDR3 extends over 16 amino acids. Germline V gives CDR1 SNHLY, CDR2 FYNNEI. The V end lost 4 bases, the J end lost 3 bases, and 19 bases lay between the germline ends. CDR3 nucleotide sequence: TGTGCCAGCAGTGTAGGATCGGGACGGATGGACTACGAGCAGTACTTC. This encodes CASSVGSGRMDYEQYF.

A few counts support this clonotype. V is TRBV6-2 or TRBV6-3 and J is TRBJ2-4; D unresolved. Trimming stripped 2 bases from V and 1 base from J, with 6 bases between. This CDR3 is 14 amino acids long. Germline values: CDR1 MNHEY, CDR2 SVGEGT. CDR3 bases: TGTGCCAGCAGTTACACGGGCGCCAAAAACATTCAGTACTTC. Residues: CASSYTGAKNIQYF.

The sample holds many counts of this clonotype. The V and J genes are TRBV5-1 and TRBJ2-4; maybe TRBD1 (6 bases). Germline-derived CDR1 and CDR2 are SGHRS and YFSETQ. This CDR3 region has 13 residues. The V gene lost 4 bases and the J gene lost 7 bases, with 12 bases spanning the gap. The CDR3 sequence: CASSQGQMNIQYF. Written as DNA, the CDR3 is TGCGCCAGCAGCCAAGGACAGATGAACATTCAGTACTTC.

This clonotype was counted many times. The chain recombines TRBV28 with TRBJ2-7; D is possibly TRBD1 or TRBD2 (5 bases each). The CDR3 length is 16 residues. Trimming left V 3 bases short and J 4 bases short, with 19 bases between. The germline V gene encodes CDR1 MDHEN and CDR2 SYDVKM. The CDR3 DNA follows: TGTGCCAGCAGTTTCTCGGGGACCTCCCCCCCATACGAGCAGTACTTC. Translation: CASSFSGTSPPYEQYF.

This clonotype was seen repeatedly, ten times or more. J is TRBJ1-6 and V is TRBV6-5; D is unresolved. Germline CDR1 is MNHEY and CDR2 is SVGAGI. The CDR3 totals 15 residues. V shed 2 bases and J shed 13 bases, with 18 bases lying between them. CDR3 sequence: CASSYGGGGSGPLHF. As DNA, the CDR3 is TGTGCCAGCAGTTACGGAGGCGGAGGGTCTGGCCCCCTCCACTTT.

A few counts support this clonotype. V usage is TRBV12-3 or TRBV12-4 and J usage is TRBJ1-6, with unresolved D. The V gene lost 3 bases and the J gene lost 5 bases, with 5 bases spanning the gap. The CDR3 loop spans 13 amino acids. The CDR3 reads CASSFSHNSPLHF. In nucleotides, the CDR3 is TGTGCCAGCAGTTTCTCGCATAATTCACCCCTCCACTTT.

This clonotype was found many times. This chain joins TRBV28 and TRBJ1-6; D remains unclear. CDR3 size: 14 residues. Trimming left V 3 bases short and J 10 bases short, with 13 bases between. CDR1 is MDHEN, CDR2 SYDVKM, per germline. The CDR3 nucleotides are TGTGCCAGCAGTTTCGAAGGCGGTGGATCACCCCTCCACTTT. This codes for CASSFEGGGSPLHF.

This clonotype has ten or more counts. The chain employs TRBV20-1 and TRBJ1-2; D is perhaps TRBD1 (6 bases). The CDR3 has 14 amino acids. In germline, CDR1 is DFQATT, CDR2 SNEGSKA (reference sequence). V lost 2 bases and J lost 7, with 17 bases in between. The CDR3 DNA is TGCAGTGCTAGATCGGGGGGCGAATTAGGTGGCTACACCTTC. As protein: CSARSGGELGGYTF.

The chain combines TRBV14 with TRBJ1-1; D gene uncertain. The germline gives CDR1 SGHDN, CDR2 FVKESK. The V end was cut by 10 bases, the J end by 6 bases, with 15 bases between. CDR3 size: 12 residues. CDR3: CATDRSGAEAFF. CDR3 nucleotides: TGTGCCACCGACCGATCGGGAGCTGAAGCTTTCTTT.

This clonotype appeared many times. J is TRBJ2-7 and V is TRBV5-1, with 11 bases identical to TRBD1. This CDR3 has 14 residues. CDR1 and CDR2 from the germline V gene are SGHRS and YFSETQ. After removal of 4 bases from V and 7 bases from J, the junction contained 7 bases not matched to a gene. The CDR3 loop reads CASSPGQGADEQYF. The CDR3 DNA reads TGCGCCAGCAGCCCAGGACAGGGGGCTGATGAGCAGTACTTC.

This clonotype was seen only a few times. The rearrangement joins TRBV12-3 or TRBV12-4 to TRBJ2-5, with D perhaps being TRBD1 or TRBD2 (5 bases each). The CDR3 is made up of 15 amino acids. V lost 1 base and J lost 2, with 11 bases in between. The DNA of the CDR3 is TGTGCCAGCAGTTTAGGACAGAGGGAACAAGAGACCCAGTACTTC. Amino acids: CASSLGQREQETQYF.

This clonotype was observed many times. The rearrangement joins TRBV4-1 to TRBJ1-1, with a possible D match to TRBD1 (6 bases). The V end was cut by 1 base, the J end by 1 base, with 10 bases between. The CDR3 extends over 15 amino acids. CDR1 and CDR2 (germline): MGHRA, YSYEKL. The DNA for the CDR3 is TGCGCCAGCAGCCAAGGTAGGGGGGGGAACACTGAAGCTTTCTTT. Its translation: CASSQGRGGNTEAFF.

This clonotype was seen ten or more times. This chain links TRBV29-1 with TRBJ2-7; 7 positions agree with TRBD1. CDR3 size: 15 residues. Losses at the gene ends were 8 bases for V and 0 bases for J; bases not matched to a gene: 13. Germline V gives CDR1 SQVTM, CDR2 ANQGSEA. CDR3 amino acids: CSQRIAGGVSYEQYF. Written as DNA, the CDR3 is TGCAGCCAAAGAATCGCAGGGGGTGTCTCCTACGAGCAGTACTTC.

At least ten counts were recorded for this clonotype. The J gene is TRBJ2-5, the V gene TRBV20-1; TRBD1 aligns across 9 bases. This CDR3 is 15 amino acids long. V lost 6 bases to trimming and J lost 5 bases; unmatched junction nucleotides: 13. Per the germline V gene, CDR1 is DFQATT and CDR2 is SNEGSKA (reference sequence). CDR3 nucleotides: TGCAGTGCCAACTCCGGGGGGACAGGGACGGAGACCCAGTACTTC. Translated, it gives CSANSGGTGTETQYF.

On this clonotype itself: A much larger clone lies a single base off, so this may be a read error. The rearrangement uses TRBV12-3 or TRBV12-4 and TRBJ2-7; D could derive from TRBD1 or TRBD2 (5 bases each). This CDR3 comprises 14 residues. Trimming pared 6 bases from V and 0 bases from J, leaving 12 bases between. The CDR3 nucleotides are TGTGCCAGCAGGGGGGACGGCTGCTCCTACGAGCAGTACTTC. This translates into CASRGDGCSYEQYF.

This clonotype has a single count. The genes are TRBV25-1 and TRBJ1-5, with TRBD1 matching over 8 bases. V lost 8 bases to trimming and J lost 6 bases; unmatched junction nucleotides: 9. The CDR3 sequence is 14 residues long. Germline V gives CDR1 MGHDK, CDR2 SYGVNS. The CDR3 here is CASRGQGGGQPQHF. CDR3 sequence (DNA): TGTGCCAGCCGCGGACAGGGAGGCGGTCAGCCCCAGCATTTT.

This clonotype has at least ten counts. The chain is built from TRBV19 and TRBJ1-1, with 7 bases fitting TRBD1. CDR1 LNHDA and CDR2 SQIVND come from the germline V gene (reference sequence). This CDR3 is 14 amino acids long. The CDR3 protein is CAQGPSDRKDEAFF. CDR3 bases: TGTGCTCAGGGGCCGTCGGACAGGAAGGATGAAGCTTTCTTT.

This clonotype was counted ten times or more. The rearrangement links TRBV28 to TRBJ1-5; TRBD1 matches 8 bases. The CDR3 is made up of 15 amino acids. Trimming removed 5 bases from V and 5 bases from J; junction bases left unmatched: 8. The V gene's germline CDR1 is MDHEN and CDR2 SYDVKM. The CDR3 reads CASSPTGAGDQPQHF. CDR3 coding DNA: TGTGCCAGCAGTCCGACAGGGGCCGGGGATCAGCCCCAGCATTTT.